The clone carrying this T cell receptor beta chain is a singleton in its sample. The sample comes from a study of blood T cell repertoires in COVID-19. The overall study: Sites in the United States, Italy and Spain provided acute and convalescent COVID-19 samples. The cDNA or gDNA used as material had been derived from T cells, B-cell-depleted T cells, or PBMCs.

The authors' processing: Amplified reference gene primers provided the basis for estimating nucleated cell counts. Clones were sequenced by immunoSEQ multiplex PCR, and TCRdb holds only the in-frame ones, with some missing. V and J calls and clone size are as listed in that table; D and trimming were resolved from the DNA. The sample contains around 210,000 clones, just under 85% of which appear only once. Seattle participants joined during active infection and were tracked over time. Between the trimmed V and J ends, which lost 2 bases and 2 bases, there was a span of 10 bases. The CDR3 loop spans 15 amino acids.

This clonotype originated in a man in his 60s with COVID-19, enrolled during active disease. The chain links TRBV23-1 to TRBJ1-3; D ambiguous. TRBV23-1 is an open reading frame whose function is uncertain. The specimen was peripheral blood. In nucleotides, the CDR3 is TGCGCCAGCAGTCAACTTCAGGAAACTGGAAACACCATATATTTT. As protein: CASSQLQETGNTIYF.